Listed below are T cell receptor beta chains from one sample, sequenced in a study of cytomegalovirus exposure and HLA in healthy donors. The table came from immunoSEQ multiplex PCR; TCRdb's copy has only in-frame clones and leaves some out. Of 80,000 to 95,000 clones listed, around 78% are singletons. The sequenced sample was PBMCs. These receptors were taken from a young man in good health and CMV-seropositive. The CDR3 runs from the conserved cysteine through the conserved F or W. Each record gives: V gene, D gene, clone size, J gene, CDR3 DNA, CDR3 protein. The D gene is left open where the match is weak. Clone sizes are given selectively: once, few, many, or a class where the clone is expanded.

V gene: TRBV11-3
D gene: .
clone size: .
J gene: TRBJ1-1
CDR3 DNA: TGTGCCAGCAGCCCCGGGAGGAGCTTCACTGAAGCTTTCTTT
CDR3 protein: CASSPGRSFTEAFF

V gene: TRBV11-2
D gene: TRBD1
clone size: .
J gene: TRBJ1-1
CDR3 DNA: TGTGCCAGCAGCCCCGGGACAGGAGAAGCTTTCTTT
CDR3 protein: CASSPGTGEAFF

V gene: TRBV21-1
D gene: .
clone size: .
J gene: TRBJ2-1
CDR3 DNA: TGTGCCAGCAGCAAACAGGGGACAGGGGGCGAGTATGAGCAGTTCTTC
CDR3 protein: CASSKQGTGGEYEQFF

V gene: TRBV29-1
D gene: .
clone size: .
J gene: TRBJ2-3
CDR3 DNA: TGCAGCGTTGAGGGCGGGTCAGATACGCAGTATTTT
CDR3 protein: CSVEGGSDTQYF

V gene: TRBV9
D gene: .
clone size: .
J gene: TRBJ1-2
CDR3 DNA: TGTGCCAGCAGCGTAGCAGGCGCATCAAACTATGGCTACACCTTC
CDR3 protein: CASSVAGASNYGYTF

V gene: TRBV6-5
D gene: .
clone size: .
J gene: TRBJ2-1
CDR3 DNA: TGTGCCAGCAGTTTCGGACGGGGTTCCAATGAGCAGTTCTTC
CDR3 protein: CASSFGRGSNEQFF

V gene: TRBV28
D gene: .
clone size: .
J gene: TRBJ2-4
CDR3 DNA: TGTGCCAGTCGCCCTAGCGTCACGCGGCTAGACATTCAGTACTTC
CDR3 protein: CASRPSVTRLDIQYF

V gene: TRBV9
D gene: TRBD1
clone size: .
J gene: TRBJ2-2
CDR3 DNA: TGTGCCAGCAGATTGACAGGGGGAACCGGGGAGCTGTTTTTT
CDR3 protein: CASRLTGGTGELFF

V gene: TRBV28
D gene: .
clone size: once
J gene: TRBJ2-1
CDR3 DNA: TGTGCCAGCAGTCGTACCGGGACACCATACAATGAGCAGTTCTTC
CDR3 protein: CASSRTGTPYNEQFF

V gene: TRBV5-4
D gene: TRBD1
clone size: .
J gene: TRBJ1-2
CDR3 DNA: TGTGCCAGCAGCTTACGGACAGGGAAAAACTATGGCTACACCTTC
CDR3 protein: CASSLRTGKNYGYTF

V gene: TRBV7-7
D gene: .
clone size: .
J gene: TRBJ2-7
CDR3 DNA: TGTGCTAGCAGCCCCCTTGGGGGCCCCTACGAGCAGTACTTC
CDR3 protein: CASSPLGGPYEQYF

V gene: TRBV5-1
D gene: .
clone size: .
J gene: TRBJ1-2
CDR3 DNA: TGCGCCAGCAGCTCTGACAGGAGCTATGGCTACACCTTC
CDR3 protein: CASSSDRSYGYTF

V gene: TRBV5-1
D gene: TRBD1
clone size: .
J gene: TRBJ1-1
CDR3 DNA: TGCGCCAGCAGCTTGGAGGACAGGGAAGCTTTCTTT
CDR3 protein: CASSLEDREAFF

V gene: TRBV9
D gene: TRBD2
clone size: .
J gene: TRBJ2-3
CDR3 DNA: TGTGCCAGCAGCCCGGAGACTAGCGGGATCCGGACGCAGTATTTT
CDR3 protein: CASSPETSGIRTQYF

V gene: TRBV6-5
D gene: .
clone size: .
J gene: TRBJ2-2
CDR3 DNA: TGTGCCGCCAGAACAGGGACCGGGGAGCTGTTTTTT
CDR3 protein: CAARTGTGELFF

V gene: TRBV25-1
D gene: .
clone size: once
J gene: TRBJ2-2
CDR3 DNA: TGTGCCAGCCAAAACAGGGAGAACACCGGGGAGCTGTTTTTT
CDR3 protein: CASQNRENTGELFF

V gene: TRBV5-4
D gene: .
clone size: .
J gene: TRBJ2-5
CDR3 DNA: TGTGCCAGCAGCTTACACCCATCGGAGACCCAGTACTTC
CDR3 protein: CASSLHPSETQYF

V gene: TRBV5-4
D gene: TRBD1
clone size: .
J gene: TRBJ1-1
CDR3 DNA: TGTGCCAGCAGCGGCGGAGGGACAGGGGGAATACTCACTGAAGCTTTCTTT
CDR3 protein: CASSGGGTGGILTEAFF

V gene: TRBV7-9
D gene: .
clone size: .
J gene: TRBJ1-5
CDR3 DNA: TGTGCCAGCAGCGTAACGGGAGGAAATCAGCCCCAGCATTTT
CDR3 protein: CASSVTGGNQPQHF

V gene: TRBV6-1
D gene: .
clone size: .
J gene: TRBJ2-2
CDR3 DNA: TGTGCCAGCAGGGAGGGAGACACCGGGGAGCTGTTTTTT
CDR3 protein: CASREGDTGELFF

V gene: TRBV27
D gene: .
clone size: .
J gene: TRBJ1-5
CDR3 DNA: TGTGCCAGCAGTTTAGGGGGGGCCTGGCAGCCCCAGCATTTT
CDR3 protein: CASSLGGAWQPQHF

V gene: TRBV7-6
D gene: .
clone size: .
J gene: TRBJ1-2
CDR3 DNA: TGTGCCAGCAGCCCAACTACGGGGAATGGCTACACCTTC
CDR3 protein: CASSPTTGNGYTF

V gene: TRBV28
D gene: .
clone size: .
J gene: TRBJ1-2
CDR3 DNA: TGTGCCAGCATCCTCTCAGGGGCTGGCAATGGCTACACCTTC
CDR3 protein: CASILSGAGNGYTF

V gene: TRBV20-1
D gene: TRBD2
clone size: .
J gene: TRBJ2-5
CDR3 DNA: TGCAGTGCTAGCGACGGGACTAGCCTTTACTTC
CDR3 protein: CSASDGTSLYF

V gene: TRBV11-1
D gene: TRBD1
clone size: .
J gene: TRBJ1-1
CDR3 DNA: TGTGCCAGCAGCTTGGTAGGGGGCTTGAACACTGAAGCTTTCTTT
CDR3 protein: CASSLVGGLNTEAFF

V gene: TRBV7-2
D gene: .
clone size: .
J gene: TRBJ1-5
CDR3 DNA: TGTGCCAGCAGCTCCCAGTGGAGTAGCAATCAGCCCCAGCATTTT
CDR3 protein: CASSSQWSSNQPQHF

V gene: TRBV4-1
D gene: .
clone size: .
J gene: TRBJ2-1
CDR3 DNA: TGCGCCAGCAGCCAAGACCCCACAGGGAGTTGGTTAAATGAGCAGTTCTTC
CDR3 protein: CASSQDPTGSWLNEQFF

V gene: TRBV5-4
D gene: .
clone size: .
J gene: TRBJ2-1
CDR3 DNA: TGTGCCAGCAGCTTGGTCGGGGTCCTGGGCAATGAGCAGTTCTTC
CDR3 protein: CASSLVGVLGNEQFF

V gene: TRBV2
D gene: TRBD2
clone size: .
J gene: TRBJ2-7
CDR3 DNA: TGTGCCAGCACCGTCACGGGGACTACCTTGTACGAGCAGTACTTC
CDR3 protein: CASTVTGTTLYEQYF

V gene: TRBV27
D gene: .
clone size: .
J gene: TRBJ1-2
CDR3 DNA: TGTGCCAGCAGTACAGGGAGAGATAACTATGGCTACACCTTC
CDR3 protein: CASSTGRDNYGYTF

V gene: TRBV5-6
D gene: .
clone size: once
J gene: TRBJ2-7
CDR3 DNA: TGTGCCAGCAGCTCGTATAGCTCCTCCTACGAGCAGTACTTC
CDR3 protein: CASSSYSSSYEQYF

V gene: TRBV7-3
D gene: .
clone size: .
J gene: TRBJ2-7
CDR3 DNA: TGTGCCAGCAGCTCCAAAAACAGGTACGAGCAGTACTTC
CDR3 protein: CASSSKNRYEQYF

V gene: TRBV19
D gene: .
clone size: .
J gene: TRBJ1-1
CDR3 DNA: TGTGCCAGTTCAATTCCAGGTAACACTGAAGCTTTCTTT
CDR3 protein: CASSIPGNTEAFF

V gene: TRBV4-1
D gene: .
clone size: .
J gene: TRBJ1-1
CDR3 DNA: TGCGCCAGCAGCTGGGGAGACAAGGTGAACACTGAAGCTTTCTTT
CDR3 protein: CASSWGDKVNTEAFF

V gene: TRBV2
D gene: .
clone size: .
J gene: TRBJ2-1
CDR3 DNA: TGTGCCAGCAGTGAAGCTGGCTGGAGCTCCTACAATGAGCAGTTCTTC
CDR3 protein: CASSEAGWSSYNEQFF

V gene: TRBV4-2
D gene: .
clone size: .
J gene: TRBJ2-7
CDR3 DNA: TGTGCCAGCAGCCAAGAACTGGGCCCTGGCGAGCAGTACTTC
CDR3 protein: CASSQELGPGEQYF

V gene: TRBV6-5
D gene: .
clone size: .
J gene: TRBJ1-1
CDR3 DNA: TGTGCCAGCAGTTACTCGAGGGGGACTGAAGCTTTCTTT
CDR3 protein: CASSYSRGTEAFF

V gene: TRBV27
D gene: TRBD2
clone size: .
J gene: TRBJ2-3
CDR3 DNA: TGTGCCAGCATCGATAGCGGGGCTGGGGATACGCAGTATTTT
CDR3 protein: CASIDSGAGDTQYF

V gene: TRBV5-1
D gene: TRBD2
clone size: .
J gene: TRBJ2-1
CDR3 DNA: TGCGCCAGCAGTATAACCACCGGGACTAGATACAATGAGCAGTTCTTC
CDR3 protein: CASSITTGTRYNEQFF

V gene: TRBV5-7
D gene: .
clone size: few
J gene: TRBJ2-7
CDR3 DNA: TGTGCCAGCAGCTATTACAGGGAGGGGCGCCCCGAGCAGTACTTC
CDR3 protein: CASSYYREGRPEQYF

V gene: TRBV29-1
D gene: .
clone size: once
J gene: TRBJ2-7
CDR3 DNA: TGCAGCGTTGAGGCGGACGAGCAGTACTTC
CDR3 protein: CSVEADEQYF

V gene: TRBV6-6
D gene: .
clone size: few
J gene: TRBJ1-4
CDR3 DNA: TGTGCCATCCAGGGTGTCTTTAATGAAAAACTGTTTTTT
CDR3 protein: CAIQGVFNEKLFF

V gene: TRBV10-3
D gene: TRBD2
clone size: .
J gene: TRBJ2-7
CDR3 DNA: TGTGCCATACGATTAGGAACTAGCGCTTCCTACGAGCAGTACTTC
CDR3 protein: CAIRLGTSASYEQYF

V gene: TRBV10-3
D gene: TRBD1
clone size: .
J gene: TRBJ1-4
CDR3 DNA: TGTGCCATCAGTGGACCGGGACAGAGGAATGAAAAACTGTTTTTT
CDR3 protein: CAISGPGQRNEKLFF

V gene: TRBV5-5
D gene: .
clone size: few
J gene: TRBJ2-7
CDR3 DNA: TGTGCCAGCAGCTTGACTAGCAGGTACGAGCAGTACTTC
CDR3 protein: CASSLTSRYEQYF

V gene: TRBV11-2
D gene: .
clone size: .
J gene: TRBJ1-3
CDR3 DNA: TGTGCCAGCAGCTTCCCCAGGGGCGGCGGAAACACCATATATTTT
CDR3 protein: CASSFPRGGGNTIYF

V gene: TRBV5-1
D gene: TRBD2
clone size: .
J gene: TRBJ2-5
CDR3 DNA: TGCGCCAGCAGCTTGGGACTAGCGGAGACCCAGTACTTC
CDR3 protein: CASSLGLAETQYF

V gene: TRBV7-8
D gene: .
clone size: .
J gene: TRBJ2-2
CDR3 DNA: TGTGCCAGTCGGACAGTCCTCACCGGGGAGCTGTTTTTT
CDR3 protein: CASRTVLTGELFF

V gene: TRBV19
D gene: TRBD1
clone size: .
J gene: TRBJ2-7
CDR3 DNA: TGTGCCACCCTAGACAGGGCTCGCGAGCAGTACTTC
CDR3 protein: CATLDRAREQYF

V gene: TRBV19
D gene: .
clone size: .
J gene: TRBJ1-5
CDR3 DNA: TGTGCCAGTAGTAATAGGGGAGGTATGCCCCAGCATTTT
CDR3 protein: CASSNRGGMPQHF

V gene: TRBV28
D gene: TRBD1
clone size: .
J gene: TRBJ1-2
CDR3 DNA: TGTGCCAGCATTTACTCCGACAGGGCACTCTATGGCTACACCTTC
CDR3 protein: CASIYSDRALYGYTF

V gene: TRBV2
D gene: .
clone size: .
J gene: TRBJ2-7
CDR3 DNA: TGTGCCAGCAAGGTAGCGGACTACGAGCAGTACTTC
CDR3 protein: CASKVADYEQYF

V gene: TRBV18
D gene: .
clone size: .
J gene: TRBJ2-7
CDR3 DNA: TGTGCCAGCTCACCCCCGGGACTCCAGGGCTACGAGCAGTACTTC
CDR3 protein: CASSPPGLQGYEQYF

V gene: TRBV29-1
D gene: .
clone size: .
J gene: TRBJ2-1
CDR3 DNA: TGCAGCGCAGGTCTAGCTGCCTCTTACAATGAGCAGTTCTTC
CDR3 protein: CSAGLAASYNEQFF

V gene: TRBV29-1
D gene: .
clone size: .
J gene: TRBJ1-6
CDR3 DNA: TGCAGCGTTAGGGCGTCGGTTCAAGCGGATTCACCCCTCCACTTT
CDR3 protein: CSVRASVQADSPLHF

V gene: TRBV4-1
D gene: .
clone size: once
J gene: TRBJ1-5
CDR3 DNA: TGCGCCAGCAGCCAAGAGGGGCCGGCGGCCCAGCATTTT
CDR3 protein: CASSQEGPAAQHF